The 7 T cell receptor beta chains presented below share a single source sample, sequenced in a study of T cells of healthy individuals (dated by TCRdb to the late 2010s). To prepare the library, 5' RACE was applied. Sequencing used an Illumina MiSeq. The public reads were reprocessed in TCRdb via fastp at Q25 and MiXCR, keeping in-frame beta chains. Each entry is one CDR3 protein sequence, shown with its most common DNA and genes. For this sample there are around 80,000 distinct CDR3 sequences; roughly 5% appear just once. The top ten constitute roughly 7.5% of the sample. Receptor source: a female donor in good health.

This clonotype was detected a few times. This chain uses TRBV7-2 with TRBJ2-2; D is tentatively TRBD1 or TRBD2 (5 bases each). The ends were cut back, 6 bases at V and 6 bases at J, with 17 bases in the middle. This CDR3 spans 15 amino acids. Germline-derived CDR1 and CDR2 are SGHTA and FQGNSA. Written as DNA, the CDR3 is TGTGCCAGCAGATCGGGGCGGGCCGGGTCCGGGGAGCTGTTTTTT. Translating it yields CASRSGRAGSGELFF.

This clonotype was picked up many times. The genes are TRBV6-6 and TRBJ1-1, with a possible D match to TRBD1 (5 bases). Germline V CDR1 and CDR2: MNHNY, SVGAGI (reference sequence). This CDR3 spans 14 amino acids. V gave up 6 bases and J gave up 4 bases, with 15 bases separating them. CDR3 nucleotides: TGTGCCAGCAGATCCGATTCGGGGACCACTGAAGCTTTCTTT. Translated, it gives CASRSDSGTTEAFF.

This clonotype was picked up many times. The CDR3 DNA is TGTGCCAGTAGTAAATTAGGTGGGACTAGGGCCTACGAGCAGTACTTC. Its translation: CASSKLGGTRAYEQYF. The V call is TRBV25-1, the J call TRBJ2-7, with 8 bases fitting TRBD2. This CDR3 contains 16 residues. From germline, CDR1 is MGHDK and CDR2 SYGVNS. Trimming at V came to 9 bases and at J to 2 bases, leaving 15 bases not matched to a gene.

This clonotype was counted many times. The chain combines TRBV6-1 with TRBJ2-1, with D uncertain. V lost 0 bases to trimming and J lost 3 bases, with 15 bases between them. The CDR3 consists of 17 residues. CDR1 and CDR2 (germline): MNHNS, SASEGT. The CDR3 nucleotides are TGTGCCAGCAGTGAAGCCTTAGGACGGAAGAACTACAATGAGCAGTTCTTC. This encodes CASSEALGRKNYNEQFF.

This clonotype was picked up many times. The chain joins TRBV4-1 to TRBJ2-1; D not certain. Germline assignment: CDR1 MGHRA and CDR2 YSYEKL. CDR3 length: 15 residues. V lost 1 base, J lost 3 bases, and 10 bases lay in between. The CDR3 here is CASSQVSQNYNEQFF. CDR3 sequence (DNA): TGCGCCAGCAGCCAAGTCTCTCAAAACTACAATGAGCAGTTCTTC.

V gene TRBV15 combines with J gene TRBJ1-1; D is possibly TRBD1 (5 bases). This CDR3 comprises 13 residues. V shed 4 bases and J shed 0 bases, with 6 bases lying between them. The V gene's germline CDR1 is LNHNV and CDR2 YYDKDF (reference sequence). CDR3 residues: CATSKGLNTEAFF. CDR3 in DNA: TGTGCCACCAGCAAGGGGCTGAACACTGAAGCTTTCTTT.

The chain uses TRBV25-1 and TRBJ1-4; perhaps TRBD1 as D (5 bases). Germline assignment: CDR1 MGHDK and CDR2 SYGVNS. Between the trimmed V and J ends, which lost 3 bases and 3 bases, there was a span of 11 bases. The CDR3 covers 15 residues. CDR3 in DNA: TGTGCCAGCAGTGAGATTCAGGGAGCTAATGAAAAACTGTTTTTT. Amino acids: CASSEIQGANEKLFF.